The rows below give T cell receptor beta chains drawn from one sample of a study of cytomegalovirus exposure and HLA in healthy donors. Generated by immunoSEQ multiplex PCR, the TCRdb table keeps only in-frame clones and is missing some. The sample has around 99,000 clones, roughly two thirds seen once. What was sequenced was PBMCs. The receptor source for this set is a man in his forties in good health and CMV-seronegative. The CDR3 runs from the conserved cysteine through the conserved F or W. Fields, in order: J gene, V gene, clone size, D gene, CDR3 DNA, CDR3 protein. The D gene is left open where the match is weak. A row's size may be missing; if present it is once, few, many or a size class.

TRBJ1-2,TRBV4-2,few,-,TGTGCCAGCAGCCAAGTTTCCTGGGCAGAGATGGATGGCTACACCTTC,CASSQVSWAEMDGYTF
TRBJ2-5,TRBV5-1,few,-,TGCGCCAGCAGCTTGGCGAACACCCGGAGGGGAGAGACCCAGTACTTC,CASSLANTRRGETQYF
TRBJ1-4,TRBV7-2,-,TRBD1,TGTGCCAGCAGCTTATCAGGGACAGGGAGCGGGGAAAAACTGTTTTTT,CASSLSGTGSGEKLFF
TRBJ1-5,TRBV9,once,-,TGTGCCAGCAGCGTATCAGGAGGGGTTAATCAGCCCCAGCATTTT,CASSVSGGVNQPQHF
TRBJ1-1,TRBV15,-,TRBD1,TGTGCCACCAGCAGAGATCGGACAGGGCGGAACACTGAAGCTTTCTTT,CATSRDRTGRNTEAFF
TRBJ2-5,TRBV6-5,-,TRBD1,TGTGCCAGCAGTTACTCCTGGGGACAGACACAAGAGACCCAGTACTTC,CASSYSWGQTQETQYF
TRBJ1-5,TRBV7-2,-,TRBD1,TGTGCCAGCAGCTCTTCACAGGGGGGCCAGCCCCAGCATTTT,CASSSSQGGQPQHF
TRBJ1-1,TRBV6-4,-,-,TGTGCCAGCAGTGAGCAGGGAGGTACTGAAGCTTTCTTC,CASSEQGGTEAFF
TRBJ1-4,TRBV4-3,few,-,TGCGCCAGCAGCCCAACATCCGCAACTAATGAAAAACTGTTTTTT,CASSPTSATNEKLFF
TRBJ1-2,TRBV4-1,-,TRBD1,TGCGCCAGCAGCCAGGGACAGCGAGCTAACTATGGCTACACCTTC,CASSQGQRANYGYTF
TRBJ2-7,TRBV25-1,-,TRBD1,TGTGCCAGCAGTGGGGGACAGGGACCTTCCTACGAGCAGTACTTC,CASSGGQGPSYEQYF
TRBJ1-4,TRBV7-9,few,-,TGTGCCAGCAGCTTAGGCGGGGGGGCCTCGGAACTGTTTTTT,CASSLGGGASELFF
TRBJ2-5,TRBV15,-,TRBD2,TGTGCCACCAGCCCCCAGAGGACTAGCTCGACCCAGTACTTC,CATSPQRTSSTQYF
TRBJ2-7,TRBV11-2,-,TRBD2,TGTGCCAGCAGCTACACGGGGGAGGGAGAGCAGTACTTC,CASSYTGEGEQYF
TRBJ2-2,TRBV5-4,-,TRBD2,TGTGCCAGCAGGACTAGCGGAATAAACACCGGGGAGCTGTTTTTT,CASRTSGINTGELFF
TRBJ1-2,TRBV11-2,-,-,TGTGCCAGCAGCTTAGATGCAGGGCCTAACTATGGCTACACCTTC,CASSLDAGPNYGYTF
TRBJ2-7,TRBV23-1,-,-,TGCGCCAGCAGTCAATCGGCTGGGGCCGGCTCCTACGAGCAGTACTTC,CASSQSAGAGSYEQYF
TRBJ1-5,TRBV27,-,-,TGTGCCAGCAGTATTGGACAGAGCAATCAGCCCCAGCATTTT,CASSIGQSNQPQHF